These 20 T cell receptor beta chains were all obtained from the same sample, sequenced in a study of blood T cells in healthy people across ages. Combining a sample-barcoded 5' primer with a J-beta primer mix, a second PCR ran for roughly 6 to 12 cycles. A single record per CDR3 protein comes from TCRdb applying MiXCR to the 5' RACE reads. Found here are about 1.5 million distinct CDR3 sequences, approximately 43% of them singletons; the top ten hold about 4.1%. The specimen was blood. These receptors came from a woman under 30 in good health.

V usage is TRBV28 and J usage is TRBJ2-3, with TRBD2 matching over 8 bases. Germline lookup yields CDR1 MDHEN and CDR2 SYDVKM. The CDR3 contains 16 residues. V dropped 4 bases and J dropped 5; count of bases not matched to a gene: 11. The CDR3 loop is CASSSPRGLAGDTQYF. For the CDR3, the DNA is TGTGCCAGCAGTTCCCCACGAGGGCTAGCGGGAGATACGCAGTATTTT.

The V and J genes are TRBV5-1 and TRBJ1-1; D is uncertain. This CDR3 has 13 residues. The V gene's germline CDR1 is SGHRS and CDR2 YFSETQ. The ends were cut back, 6 bases at V and 6 bases at J, with 15 bases in the middle. CDR3 coding DNA: TGCGCCAGCAATGACGGGATGTGGGCTGAAGCTTTCTTT. This gives the protein CASNDGMWAEAFF.

This chain connects TRBV12-3 or TRBV12-4 to TRBJ2-1; 8 positions agree with TRBD2. This CDR3 contains 14 residues. V was clipped by 3 bases and J by 6 bases; unmatched bases: 4. The CDR3 region is CASSLSGGSNEQFF. The CDR3 DNA sequence: TGTGCCAGCAGTTTGTCGGGGGGGTCCAATGAGCAGTTCTTC.

This chain uses TRBV20-1 with TRBJ1-2; D gene unclear. V lost 0 bases, J lost 7 bases, and 18 bases lay in between. The CDR3 is made up of 15 amino acids. Germline CDR1 is DFQATT and CDR2 is SNEGSKA (reference sequence). The CDR3 sequence: CSARDLRIPRVGYTF. The CDR3 bases are TGCAGTGCTAGAGATCTCCGGATCCCGAGAGTTGGCTACACCTTC.

A remark on this clonotype: A much larger clone sits a single nucleotide away, making a read error possible. The chain has TRBV10-3 and TRBJ2-7; D ambiguous. The CDR3 runs 14 residues. V was clipped by 3 bases and J by 1 base, with 10 bases between them. CDR1 and CDR2 from the germline V gene are ENHRY and SYGVKD. As DNA, the CDR3 is TGTGCCATCAGTGAAGACGGCCTGTCCTACGAGCAGTACTTC. Residues: CAISEDGLSYEQYF.

V and J are TRBV29-1 and TRBJ1-2; 7 bases map to TRBD1. CDR3 length: 14 amino acids. V shed 0 bases, J shed 7 bases, and the junction held 8 bases outside the gene matches. Germline V gene lookup returns CDR1 SQVTM and CDR2 ANQGSEA. The CDR3 is CSVEDQGGYGGYTF. CDR3 DNA sequence: TGCAGCGTTGAAGATCAGGGGGGGTACGGTGGCTACACCTTC.

CDR3 in DNA: TGTGCCAGCAGACCGGGACTAGATACAGATACGCAGTATTTT. Its protein is CASRPGLDTDTQYF. The rearrangement links TRBV6-6 to TRBJ2-3; TRBD2 aligns across 8 bases. Germline assignment: CDR1 MNHNY and CDR2 SVGAGI (reference sequence). V was pared by 6 bases and J by 3 bases, with 5 bases of the junction left unmatched. This CDR3 is 14 amino acids long.

The J gene is TRBJ2-5, the V gene TRBV20-1; perhaps TRBD1 as D (5 bases). Germline V gene sequence: CDR1 DFQATT, CDR2 SNEGSKA (reference sequence). CDR3 size: 15 residues. The V and J ends lost 6 bases and 11 bases respectively, with 28 bases between them. The CDR3 DNA reads as TGCAGTGCCCCCTCCCAGGGCCCCCTTTACAATGAGCAGTACTTC. Translating it yields CSAPSQGPLYNEQYF.

The gene calls are TRBV4-3 and TRBJ2-1; a weak D match, TRBD2 (5 bases). The CDR3 totals 14 residues. Germline V gene lookup returns CDR1 LGHNA and CDR2 YSLEER. Trimming shortened V by 1 base and J by 8 bases, and 12 bases separated the two germline ends. This CDR3 is CASSQGRMLDEQFF. The CDR3 nucleotides read TGCGCCAGCAGCCAAGGGAGGATGCTCGATGAGCAGTTCTTC.

This clonotype was found a few times. The rearrangement joins TRBV4-3 to TRBJ2-7; no clear D. The V and J ends lost 0 bases and 0 bases respectively, with 9 bases between them. This CDR3 is 15 amino acids long. Germline loops: CDR1 LGHNA, CDR2 YSLEER. CDR3 protein: CASSQDQTSSYEQYF. CDR3 sequence (DNA): TGCGCCAGCAGCCAAGATCAGACGAGCTCCTACGAGCAGTACTTC.

This clonotype was seen a single time. V usage is TRBV4-3 and J usage is TRBJ2-7; D is undetermined. The CDR3 has 14 amino acids. V was clipped by 7 bases and J by 0 bases, with 13 bases between them. Germline V CDR1 and CDR2: LGHNA, YSLEER. The CDR3 loop reads CASKSGLNSYEQYF. CDR3 nucleotides: TGCGCCAGCAAGTCCGGCCTGAACTCCTACGAGCAGTACTTC.

This clonotype has just a few counts. The rearrangement joins TRBV6-5 to TRBJ1-1; tentatively, D is TRBD1 (5 bases). The V end lost 0 bases, the J end lost 6 bases, and 14 bases lay between the germline ends. This CDR3 contains 15 residues. Germline V lookup: CDR1 MNHEY, CDR2 SVGAGI. In nucleotides, the CDR3 is TGTGCCAGCAGTTACTCCTATGGGGCGGCTTCTGAAGCTTTCTTT. Translated: CASSYSYGAASEAFF.

In the case of this clonotype: Germline is not matched at one junction end, which may reflect a read error. This rearrangement joins TRBV5-5 to TRBJ2-1, with D possibly being TRBD1 or TRBD2 (5 bases each). Germline assignment: CDR1 SGHKS and CDR2 YYEKEE (reference sequence). CDR3 length: 16 residues. The CDR3 nucleotides read TGTGCCAGCAACTTGAGGGACGGATACTCCTACAATGAGCAGTTCTTC. The encoded protein is CASNLRDGYSYNEQFF.

This chain connects TRBV20-1 to TRBJ1-2, with unresolved D. Germline lookup yields CDR1 DFQATT and CDR2 SNEGSKA (reference sequence). This CDR3 has 14 amino acids. V was shortened by 3 bases and J by 4 bases, with 15 bases between the two germline ends. CDR3 in amino acids: CSARARETLYGYTF. The CDR3 region has the DNA TGCAGTGCTAGGGCCCGGGAGACACTCTATGGCTACACCTTC.

The V and J genes are TRBV10-3 and TRBJ1-5; 9 bases are shared with TRBD1. Germline trimming cut 7 bases from V and 7 bases from J; bases unmatched to any gene: 8. CDR1 is ENHRY, CDR2 SYGVKD, per germline. CDR3 length equals 14 residues. The CDR3 protein is CAINTGGARQPQHF. The CDR3 DNA is TGTGCCATCAACACAGGGGGCGCGAGGCAGCCCCAGCATTTT.

V is TRBV5-1 and J is TRBJ2-3; D may be TRBD1 or TRBD2 (5 bases each). The CDR3 consists of 17 residues. Trimming stripped 4 bases from V and 6 bases from J, with 24 bases between. Germline lookup yields CDR1 SGHRS and CDR2 YFSETQ. CDR3 loop: CASSHGTLLYLADTQYF. The CDR3 DNA reads TGCGCCAGCAGCCACGGGACCCTACTTTACTTAGCGGATACGCAGTATTTT.

About this clonotype: One junction end disagrees with the germline gene, perhaps due to a read error. The chain recombines TRBV12-3 or TRBV12-4 with TRBJ1-4; maybe TRBD1 (6 bases). This CDR3 is 13 amino acids long. CDR3 sequence (DNA): TGTGCCAGCAGATTAGGACAGCTTGAAAAACTGTTTTTT. As protein: CASRLGQLEKLFF.

J is TRBJ1-2 and V is TRBV6-5, with TRBD1 as a possible D gene (6 bases). The germline gives CDR1 MNHEY, CDR2 SVGAGI. Trimming stripped 2 bases from V and 6 bases from J, with 10 bases between. This CDR3 is built from 13 residues. CDR3 region: CASSYKGVDGYTF. CDR3 nucleotide sequence: TGTGCCAGCAGTTACAAGGGGGTAGATGGCTACACCTTC.

The V and J genes are TRBV7-8 and TRBJ2-3, with 7 bases aligning to TRBD2. The CDR3 runs 16 residues. After removal of 1 base from V and 1 base from J, the junction contained 5 bases not matched to a gene. The germline gives CDR1 SGHVS, CDR2 FQNEAQ. The CDR3 region has the DNA TGTGCCAGCAGCTTAGTTCGTGGGGGGGGCACAGATACGCAGTATTTT. Protein product: CASSLVRGGGTDTQYF.

V gene TRBV7-9 combines with J gene TRBJ2-1; TRBD2 matches 10 bases. The germline V gene encodes CDR1 SEHNR and CDR2 FQNEAQ (reference sequence). The CDR3 runs to 17 residues. V dropped 5 bases and J dropped 9; count of bases not matched to a gene: 16. This chain's CDR3 is CASSGSALAGDHSEQFF. CDR3 DNA: TGTGCCAGCAGCGGCTCCGCTCTAGCGGGGGACCACAGTGAGCAGTTCTTC.